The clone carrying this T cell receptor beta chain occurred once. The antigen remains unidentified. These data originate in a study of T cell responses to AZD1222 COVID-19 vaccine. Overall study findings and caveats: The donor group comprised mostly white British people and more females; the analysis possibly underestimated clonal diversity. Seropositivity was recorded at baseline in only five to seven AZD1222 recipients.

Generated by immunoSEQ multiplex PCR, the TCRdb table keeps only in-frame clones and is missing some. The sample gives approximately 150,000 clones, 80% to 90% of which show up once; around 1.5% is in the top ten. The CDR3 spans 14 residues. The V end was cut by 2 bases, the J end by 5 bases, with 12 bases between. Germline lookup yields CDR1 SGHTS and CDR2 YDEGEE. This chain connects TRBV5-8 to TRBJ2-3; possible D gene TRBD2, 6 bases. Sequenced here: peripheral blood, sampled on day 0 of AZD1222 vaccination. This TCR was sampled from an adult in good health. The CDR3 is CASSFVAEVDTQYF. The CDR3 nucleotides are TGTGCCAGCAGCTTCGTAGCGGAGGTAGATACGCAGTATTTT. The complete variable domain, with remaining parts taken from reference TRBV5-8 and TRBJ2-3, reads EAGVTQSPTHLIKTRGQQATLRCSPISGHTSVYWYQQALGLGLQFLLWYDEGEERNRGNFPPRFSGRQFPNYSSELNVNALELEDSALYLCASSFVAEVDTQYFGPGTRLTVL.